Presented here are 17 T cell receptor beta chains from one specimen sequenced in a study of vaccination and CD4 T cells after COVID-19. Antigens of these TCRs are unknown. As for treatment: roughly 10-day PBMC culture with coronavirus spike peptide pools or control peptides (ViraFEST assay). Samples of CD4+ T cells were obtained from the unexposed donor before the COVID-19 pandemic (2011-2018). The Oncomine TCR Beta short-read assay was applied to DNA of cultured CD4+ T cells. The source of extracted genomic DNA was cultured CD4+ T cells. TCRdb called the PCR reads again in MiXCR, with one record for every CDR3 protein. The repertoire holds some 10,000 distinct CDR3 sequences, almost 30% seen once, with about an eighth in the top ten. The sequencing sample was made of CD4+ T cells from blood, cultured in vitro. These receptors all come from a human donor in good health.

This clonotype has more than one count but fewer than ten. The DNA of the CDR3 is TGTGCCAGCAGCAGGGACCGCTCCACAGATACGCAGTATTTT. This gives the protein CASSRDRSTDTQYF. This rearrangement joins TRBV7-2 to TRBJ2-3; D might be TRBD1 or TRBD2, each matching 5 bases. Per germline, CDR1 SGHTA and CDR2 FQGNSA. This CDR3 has 14 residues. The germline V and J ends were trimmed by 5 bases and 2 bases, with 11 bases remaining between them.

The chain recombines TRBV12-3 or TRBV12-4 with TRBJ1-2; no definite D call. CDR3 length: 15 residues. Between the trimmed V and J ends, which lost 4 bases and 8 bases, there was a span of 20 bases. This chain's CDR3 is CASSSPREDFGGYTF. For the CDR3, the DNA is TGTGCCAGCAGTTCCCCAAGGGAGGATTTTGGCGGCTACACCTTC.

In this sample, this clonotype turned up a few times. V is TRBV11-2 and J is TRBJ2-4; TRBD2 matches 9 bases. The V gene's germline CDR1 is SGHAT and CDR2 FQNNGV. The CDR3 extends over 14 amino acids. Trimming cost V 5 bases and J 13 bases; bases outside gene matches: 12. CDR3 sequence: CASSTRLLAGTQYF. The CDR3 DNA reads as TGTGCCAGCAGCACACGACTGCTAGCGGGGACACAGTACTTC.

The J gene is TRBJ2-1, the V gene TRBV6-1; D may be TRBD1 or TRBD2 (5 bases each). The germline gives CDR1 MNHNS, CDR2 SASEGT. Trimming took 7 bases from V and 8 from J, leaving 12 bases between them. The length of the CDR3 is 12 residues. CDR3 loop: CASKKRDHEQFF. The CDR3 region has the DNA TGTGCCAGCAAAAAAAGGGACCATGAGCAGTTCTTC.

This chain connects TRBV14 to TRBJ1-2; D unclear. Trimming stripped 3 bases from V and 4 bases from J, with 6 bases between. CDR3 length: 12 residues. Germline V gene data show CDR1 as SGHDN and CDR2 as FVKESK. CDR3 sequence: CASSQRLYGYTF. For the CDR3, the DNA is TGTGCCAGCAGCCAGAGACTCTATGGCTACACCTTC. Combining the CDR3 with reference TRBV14 and TRBJ1-2 gives the whole variable domain EAGVTQFPSHSVIEKGQTVTLRCDPISGHDNLYWYRRVMGKEIKFLLHFVKESKQDESGMPNNRFLAERTGGTYSTLKVQPAELEDSGVYFCASSQRLYGYTFGSGTRLTVV.

The chain links TRBV27 to TRBJ2-3, with D hard to call. The CDR3 runs to 13 residues. Trimming took off 7 bases at V and 5 bases at J, with 13 bases between the two ends. The germline V gene encodes CDR1 MNHEY and CDR2 SMNVEV (reference sequence). CDR3 amino acids: CASTPRWRDTQYF. The CDR3 DNA reads as TGTGCCAGCACCCCCCGGTGGAGAGATACGCAGTATTTT.

The table lists this clonotype with a few counts. V is TRBV6-1 and J is TRBJ2-3; TRBD2 is a possible D gene (6 bases). In germline, CDR1 is MNHNS, CDR2 SASEGT. V was clipped by 4 bases and J by 1 base, with 12 bases between them. The CDR3 consists of 15 residues. The DNA of the CDR3 is TGTGCCAGCAGTGCCCTTTCGGGGGGCACAGATACGCAGTATTTT. Translated, it gives CASSALSGGTDTQYF.

The rearrangement uses TRBV20-1 and TRBJ2-1; no reliable D call. The CDR3 has 11 residues. Germline assignment: CDR1 DFQATT and CDR2 SNEGSKA (reference sequence). V lost 6 bases to trimming and J lost 6 bases, with 9 bases between them. The CDR3 here is CSAKPINEQFF. For the CDR3, the DNA is TGCAGTGCCAAACCTATCAATGAGCAGTTCTTC.

This sequence joins TRBV20-1 and TRBJ2-5; 8 bases line up with TRBD1. V dropped 1 base and J dropped 4; count of bases not matched to a gene: 14. The CDR3 is 17 amino acids. Per the germline V gene, CDR1 is DFQATT and CDR2 is SNEGSKA (reference sequence). CDR3 region: CSARAADREKAPETQYF. The CDR3 DNA reads as TGCAGTGCTAGAGCCGCGGACAGGGAAAAGGCTCCAGAGACCCAGTACTTC.

In its sample, this clonotype ranks as large. This chain uses TRBV7-3 with TRBJ1-5; a possible D gene is TRBD1 (5 bases). Germline V gives CDR1 SGHTA, CDR2 FQGTGA. V gave up 3 bases and J gave up 2 bases, with 11 bases separating them. This CDR3 contains 15 residues. The CDR3 protein is CASSFCQGRNQPQHF. The CDR3 DNA follows: TGTGCCAGCAGCTTCTGTCAGGGTCGCAATCAGCCCCAGCATTTT.

The V call is TRBV30, the J call TRBJ2-7; D perhaps matches TRBD2 (7 bases). With 2 bases removed from V and 7 bases from J, the gap between germline ends came to 21 bases. This CDR3 has 15 amino acids. Per germline, CDR1 GTSNPN and CDR2 SVGIG (reference sequence). The CDR3 here is CAWSFSGGHLEEQYF. The CDR3 DNA reads TGTGCCTGGAGTTTTTCGGGGGGACACCTCGAAGAGCAGTACTTC.

In its sample, this clonotype was seen a few times. This chain uses TRBV6-2 or TRBV6-3 with TRBJ2-2, with D hard to call. Trimming removed 5 bases at V and 0 bases at J, with 7 bases between. Germline-derived CDR1 and CDR2 are MNHEY and SVGEGT. The CDR3 consists of 14 residues. The CDR3 sequence is CASSRQTNTGELFF. CDR3 bases: TGTGCCAGCAGTAGGCAGACGAACACCGGGGAGCTGTTTTTT.

This clonotype was detected a few times. The J gene is TRBJ1-3, the V gene TRBV24-1; 8 bases are a match to TRBD1. V shed 4 bases and J 2 bases; nucleotides not matched to a gene: 3. Per germline, CDR1 KGHDR and CDR2 SFDVKD. The CDR3 sequence is 15 residues long. CDR3 sequence (DNA): TGTGCCACCAGTGACCCGGACAGGGCTGGAAACACCATATATTTT. It encodes CATSDPDRAGNTIYF.

J is TRBJ2-7 and V is TRBV20-1; the D is unclear. Trimming left V 3 bases short and J 2 bases short, with 14 bases between. Germline V gene data show CDR1 as DFQATT and CDR2 as SNEGSKA (reference sequence). This CDR3 region has 14 residues. CDR3 nucleotide sequence: TGCAGTGCTAGCCTCTTAGTGAGAGCCTACGAGCAGTACTTC. It translates to CSASLLVRAYEQYF.

The rearrangement links TRBV20-1 to TRBJ1-5; possibly TRBD1 for D (5 bases). CDR1 DFQATT and CDR2 SNEGSKA come from the germline V gene (reference sequence). The CDR3 sequence is 14 residues long. Trimming took 3 bases from V and 4 from J, leaving 13 bases between them. Here the CDR3 reads CSASGGGGNQPQHF. For the CDR3, the DNA is TGCAGTGCTAGTGGCGGGGGAGGTAATCAGCCCCAGCATTTT.

This chain uses TRBV7-3 with TRBJ2-3; D remains ambiguous. The CDR3 spans 13 residues. Trimming shortened V by 5 bases and J by 6 bases, and 12 bases separated the two germline ends. Germline V gene lookup returns CDR1 SGHTA and CDR2 FQGTGA. The CDR3 DNA is TGTGCCAGCAGCATGATAAGGACGGATACGCAGTATTTT. Amino acids: CASSMIRTDTQYF. Combining the CDR3 with reference TRBV7-3 and TRBJ2-3 gives the whole variable domain GAGVSQTPSNKVTEKGKYVELRCDPISGHTALYWYRQSLGQGPEFLIYFQGTGAADDSGLPNDRFFAVRPEGSVSTLKIQRTERGDSAVYLCASSMIRTDTQYFGPGTRLTVL.

The rearrangement joins TRBV2 to TRBJ1-5; D is unresolved. The CDR3 is made up of 15 amino acids. The V end was cut by 3 bases, the J end by 0 bases, with 9 bases between. The germline CDR1 and CDR2 sequences are SNHLY and FYNNEI. The CDR3 region has the DNA TGTGCCAGCAGTGACTGGGGTAATAGCAATCAGCCCCAGCATTTT. It is translated as CASSDWGNSNQPQHF.